This T cell receptor beta chain was found in a study of naive and memory T cell subsets. Germline V gene sequence: CDR1 LGHNA, CDR2 YNFKEQ. Trimming removed 1 base at V and 6 bases at J, with 16 bases between. The length of the CDR3 is 16 residues. Both TRBC1 and TRBC2 were covered by a beta constant-region primer of two equimolar oligonucleotides. TCRdb passed the UMI-ligation and nested PCR reads through MiXCR, listing each CDR3 protein once. The sample holds more than 25,000 distinct CDR3 sequences, approximately 11% seen once. This TCR was recovered from a human donor in good health. The V call is TRBV4-2, the J call TRBJ2-1; D not certain. The sequenced sample was effector memory CD4+ T cells from blood. The subset is: effector memory, CD45RA- CD27-. The CDR3 protein is CASSQAGVGKANEQFF. The CDR3 DNA reads as TGTGCCAGCAGCCAAGCGGGCGTCGGAAAGGCCAATGAGCAGTTCTTC.